Following are 29 T cell receptor beta chains from one sample sequenced in a study of T cell repertoires in cytomegalovirus infection. MiXCR, run by TCRdb on the reads, gives a single entry per CDR3 protein. Altogether some 180,000 distinct CDR3 sequences are present, approximately 9.7% being singletons, with the ten largest covering around 4.4%. Sequencing input: PBMCs. The receptors were gathered from a human donor in good health (CMV status not recorded). Some clones in this sample may be carry-over from other donors' samples.

In this sample, this clonotype turned up many times. This chain links TRBV19 with TRBJ1-5, with D unresolved. This CDR3 region has 16 residues. The germline gives CDR1 LNHDA, CDR2 SQIVND (reference sequence). The germline V and J ends were trimmed by 7 bases and 5 bases, with 21 bases remaining between them. CDR3 in DNA: TGTGCCAGTATTACGGCTGGTGCTGCATCTCATCAGCCCCAGCATTTT. It encodes CASITAGAASHQPQHF.

This clonotype was seen many times. The chain uses TRBV7-2 and TRBJ2-7; D perhaps matches TRBD1 (6 bases). This CDR3 comprises 14 residues. Germline V gene data show CDR1 as SGHTA and CDR2 as FQGNSA. V lost 5 bases and J lost 1, with 12 bases in between. The CDR3 sequence is CASSERGTSYEQYV. CDR3 in DNA: TGTGCCAGCAGCGAGAGGGGGACATCCTACGAGCAGTACGTC.

As to this clonotype: The CDR3 does not end in the conserved phenylalanine or tryptophan, so this is likely a read error. The CDR3 region has the DNA TGTGCCAGCAGCTTCGGAGGGGGTGGTGAGCAGTTCTTA. The encoded protein is CASSFGGGGEQFL. J is TRBJ2-1 and V is TRBV5-4; D assignment may be TRBD1 or TRBD2 (6 bases each). Trimming took 2 bases from V and 9 from J, leaving 12 bases between them. The germline V gene has CDR1 SGHNT and CDR2 YYREEE (reference sequence). This CDR3 is built from 13 residues.

The table lists this clonotype with a few counts. V gene TRBV11-2 combines with J gene TRBJ2-1, with 10 bases fitting TRBD2. The CDR3 totals 14 residues. Germline V gene data show CDR1 as SGHAT and CDR2 as FQNNGV. V shed 8 bases and J 4 bases; nucleotides not matched to a gene: 5. Written as DNA, the CDR3 is TGTGCCAGCCAACTAGCGGGACTATACAATGAGCAGTTCTTC. This codes for CASQLAGLYNEQFF.

This clonotype came up many times. The chain carries TRBV5-4 and TRBJ2-3; unclear D gene. Germline-derived CDR1 and CDR2 are SGHNT and YYREEE (reference sequence). The CDR3 spans 12 residues. Trimming took 3 bases from V and 3 from J, leaving 5 bases between them. For the CDR3, the DNA is TGTGCCAGCAGCTCGATTACAGATACGCAGTATTTT. Protein product: CASSSITDTQYF.

CDR3 sequence: CASSILFFAEAFF. In nucleotides, the CDR3 is TGTGCCAGTAGTATATTATTCTTTGCTGAAGCTTTCTTT. The chain uses TRBV19 and TRBJ1-1; D is ambiguous. CDR1 and CDR2 (germline): LNHDA, SQIVND (reference sequence). Trimming pared 2 bases from V and 6 bases from J, leaving 10 bases between. The CDR3 runs to 13 residues.

This clonotype was recorded at least ten times. This rearrangement joins TRBV7-2 to TRBJ2-7; perhaps TRBD2 as D (5 bases). CDR3 length: 14 amino acids. Germline-derived CDR1 and CDR2 are SGHTA and FQGNSA. V shed 0 bases and J shed 4 bases, with 10 bases lying between them. The CDR3 here is CASSLAGRGYEQYF. CDR3 bases: TGTGCCAGCAGCTTAGCAGGTCGAGGGTACGAGCAGTACTTC.

There are many counts of this clonotype. This chain uses TRBV5-1 with TRBJ2-3; D not resolved. This CDR3 contains 12 residues. Deletions cut 0 bases from V and 5 bases from J, with 4 bases between. The germline V gene has CDR1 SGHRS and CDR2 YFSETQ. DNA for the CDR3: TGCGCCAGCAGCTTGGCGGTAGATACGCAGTATTTT. It encodes CASSLAVDTQYF.

The chain uses TRBV28 and TRBJ1-4, with a possible D match to TRBD1 (5 bases). CDR3 length: 15 residues. In germline, CDR1 is MDHEN, CDR2 SYDVKM. Trimming took 5 bases from V and 14 from J, leaving 24 bases between them. The CDR3 sequence: CASSEDPGRPQALFF. CDR3 nucleotides: TGTGCCAGCAGTGAAGATCCGGGACGTCCTCAAGCCCTGTTTTTT.

This clonotype has ten or more counts. The chain employs TRBV28 and TRBJ1-1; 8 bases line up with TRBD1. Germline V gene lookup returns CDR1 MDHEN and CDR2 SYDVKM. The trim removed 1 base at V and 6 bases at J, leaving 16 bases unmatched. The CDR3 runs to 18 residues. The CDR3 DNA reads TGTGCCAGCAGTTTATCTTTGGCAGGGGGCAGGGGAGAAGCTGAAGCTTTCTTT. It translates to CASSLSLAGGRGEAEAFF.

This clonotype turned up a few times. J is TRBJ2-2 and V is TRBV6-4, with D perhaps TRBD1 (6 bases). V lost 6 bases and J lost 5, with 19 bases in between. This CDR3 comprises 16 residues. The germline CDR1 and CDR2 sequences are MRHNA and SNTAGT. CDR3 nucleotide sequence: TGTGCCAGCAGAACCCACCAGGGACACTTAACCGGGGAGCTGTTTTTT. Translating gives CASRTHQGHLTGELFF.

This clonotype was seen a few times. This sequence joins TRBV6-5 and TRBJ1-2; TRBD1 might be the D (5 bases). Germline V gene sequence: CDR1 MNHEY, CDR2 SVGAGI. Trimming shortened V by 2 bases and J by 5 bases, and 12 bases separated the two germline ends. The CDR3 sequence is 14 residues long. Here the CDR3 DNA reads TGTGCCAGCAGTTACGGGGGTCCGCAGTATGGCTACACCTTC. Its translation is CASSYGGPQYGYTF.

The chain links TRBV6-5 to TRBJ1-5; D gene uncertain. Trimming stripped 6 bases from V and 6 bases from J, with 15 bases between. The CDR3 covers 14 residues. Per germline, CDR1 MNHEY and CDR2 SVGAGI. The CDR3, as DNA: TGTGCCAGCAGCCCGTCTCAACGGTTTCAGCCCCAGCATTTT. Translating it yields CASSPSQRFQPQHF.

This chain connects TRBV7-9 to TRBJ1-2; TRBD1 might be the D (5 bases). The germline V gene has CDR1 SEHNR and CDR2 FQNEAQ (reference sequence). The length of the CDR3 is 14 residues. Trimming cost V 4 bases and J 8 bases, with 17 bases left between them. For the CDR3, the DNA is TGTGCCAGCAGCTCGGTAGACAGCAACGACGGCTACACCTTC. As protein: CASSSVDSNDGYTF. Based on the CDR3 plus reference TRBV7-9 and TRBJ1-2, the full variable domain is DTGVSQNPRHKITKRGQNVTFRCDPISEHNRLYWYRQTLGQGPEFLTYFQNEAQLEKSRLLSDRFSAERPKGSFSTLEIQRTEQGDSAMYLCASSSVDSNDGYTFGSGTRLTVV.

This clonotype was counted many times. This chain links TRBV7-2 with TRBJ1-6; no clear D. Germline V CDR1 and CDR2: SGHTA, FQGNSA. CDR3 size: 14 residues. V lost 4 bases and J lost 2, with 6 bases in between. The DNA of the CDR3 is TGTGCCAGCAGCTCCGGGACCTATAATTCACCCCTCCACTTT. It specifies CASSSGTYNSPLHF.

This clonotype has a count of ten or more. The chain couples TRBV6-2 or TRBV6-3 to TRBJ1-5, with 8 bases matching TRBD1. The ends lost 5 bases at V and 0 bases at J; junction bases unmatched: 6. CDR1 and CDR2 from the germline V gene are MNHEY and SVGEGT. The CDR3 spans 16 residues. Here the CDR3 DNA reads TGTGCCAGCAGTATAAGGACAGGGTATAGCAATCAGCCCCAGCATTTT. It specifies CASSIRTGYSNQPQHF.

This clonotype was seen repeatedly, ten times or more. The chain joins TRBV19 to TRBJ1-5; 9 nucleotides line up with TRBD1. The CDR3 has 15 amino acids. Germline V gives CDR1 LNHDA, CDR2 SQIVND (reference sequence). Trimming took 5 bases from V and 6 from J; bases not matched to a gene: 8. For the CDR3, the DNA is TGTGCCAGTAGTGTTCGGACAGGGGATCCTCAGCCCCAGCATTTT. Translation gives CASSVRTGDPQPQHF.

The chain joins TRBV29-1 to TRBJ1-5, with 9 bases aligning to TRBD1. Germline V CDR1 and CDR2: SQVTM, ANQGSEA. J gave up 4 bases and V 3 bases, and 1 base lay outside the gene matches. The CDR3 consists of 13 residues. CDR3 region: CSVEGQGNQPQHF. CDR3 DNA sequence: TGCAGCGTTGAGGGACAGGGAAATCAGCCCCAGCATTTT.

This clonotype was counted ten times or more. This chain links TRBV7-2 with TRBJ1-1; the D gene is possibly TRBD1 (6 bases). V shed 5 bases and J shed 1 base, with 8 bases lying between them. Germline CDR1 and CDR2: SGHTA and FQGNSA. The CDR3 length is 13 residues. The CDR3 sequence is CASSMTGNTEAFF. CDR3 nucleotide sequence: TGTGCCAGCAGCATGACAGGGAACACTGAAGCTTTCTTT.

In this sample, this clonotype turned up many times. J is TRBJ1-5 and V is TRBV6-2 or TRBV6-3; tentatively, D is TRBD1 (5 bases). CDR3 size: 16 residues. V lost 6 bases to trimming and J lost 2 bases, with 17 bases between them. Germline CDR1 reads MNHEY; CDR2 reads SVGEGT. CDR3 protein: CASSETGLGRNQPQHF. The CDR3 DNA follows: TGTGCCAGCAGCGAAACAGGATTGGGACGCAATCAGCCCCAGCATTTT.

This clonotype was detected many times. The chain links TRBV18 to TRBJ1-1, with a weak D call TRBD1 (5 bases). Trimming removed 5 bases at V and 0 bases at J, with 13 bases between. The CDR3 loop spans 15 amino acids. Germline values: CDR1 KGHSH, CDR2 LQKENI. CDR3 sequence reads: CASSAPGRLNTEAFF. For the CDR3, the DNA is TGTGCCAGCTCAGCCCCGGGACGTTTGAACACTGAAGCTTTCTTT.

CDR3 in DNA: TGTGCCAGCAGAGCCGGGACTACGGGACGGGAGACCCAGTACTTC. Residues: CASRAGTTGRETQYF. This rearrangement joins TRBV11-2 to TRBJ2-5; 7 bases agree with TRBD2. The CDR3 has 15 amino acids. CDR1 is SGHAT and CDR2 is FQNNGV in the germline V gene. V was clipped by 6 bases and J by 5 bases; unmatched bases: 12.

This clonotype occurred many times. The chain carries TRBV7-2 and TRBJ2-7; maybe TRBD2 (6 bases). V was trimmed by 0 bases and J by 2 bases, leaving 8 bases between them. From germline, CDR1 is SGHTA and CDR2 FQGNSA. This CDR3 region has 14 residues. The CDR3 protein is CASSLAGGTYEQYF. DNA of the CDR3: TGTGCCAGCAGCTTAGCCGGCGGGACCTACGAGCAGTACTTC. The full variable domain, in which reference TRBV7-2 and TRBJ2-7 provide the parts outside the CDR3, is GAGVSQSPSNKVTEKGKDVELRCDPISGHTALYWYRQSLGQGLEFLIYFQGNSAPDKSGLPSDRFSAERTGGSVSTLTIQRTQQEDSAVYLCASSLAGGTYEQYFGPGTRLTVT.

This clonotype showed up many times. The chain employs TRBV3-1 and TRBJ1-4, with 7 bases matching TRBD1. Looked up from germline, CDR1 is LGHDT and CDR2 is YNNKEL (reference sequence). There are 18 residues in the CDR3. After removal of 0 bases from V and 3 bases from J, the junction contained 10 bases not matched to a gene. CDR3 sequence reads: CASSQDLPGGAANEKLFF. CDR3 bases: TGTGCCAGCAGCCAAGATCTCCCAGGGGGTGCAGCTAATGAAAAACTGTTTTTT.

V usage is TRBV7-2 and J usage is TRBJ1-1; no reliable D call. CDR1 and CDR2 from the germline V gene are SGHTA and FQGNSA. The CDR3 loop spans 16 amino acids. Deletions cut 1 base from V and 6 bases from J, with 18 bases between. CDR3 protein: CASSLVPGLKRAEAFF. In DNA form, the CDR3 reads TGTGCCAGCAGCTTAGTTCCGGGTTTGAAAAGGGCTGAAGCTTTCTTT.

The rearrangement links TRBV28 to TRBJ2-7; 12 bases align to TRBD2. V lost 2 bases, J lost 4 bases, and 6 bases stayed unmatched. The CDR3 is made up of 16 amino acids. Germline CDR1 is MDHEN and CDR2 is SYDVKM. The CDR3 spells CASSLPLAGGRYEQYF. The CDR3 region has the DNA TGTGCCAGCAGTTTACCCCTAGCGGGGGGGCGGTACGAGCAGTACTTC. Combining the CDR3 with reference TRBV28 and TRBJ2-7 gives the whole variable domain DVKVTQSSRYLVKRTGEKVFLECVQDMDHENMFWYRQDPGLGLRLIYFSYDVKMKEKGDIPEGYSVSREKKERFSLILESASTNQTSMYLCASSLPLAGGRYEQYFGPGTRLTVT.

This sequence joins TRBV7-3 and TRBJ2-1, with D possibly TRBD2 on 5 matching bases. The CDR3 sequence is 13 residues long. Germline V CDR1 and CDR2: SGHTA, FQGTGA. The germline V and J ends were trimmed by 5 bases and 6 bases, with 11 bases remaining between them. The CDR3, as DNA: TGTGCCAGCAGCCAACTAGACTTCAATGAGCAGTTCTTC. This gives the protein CASSQLDFNEQFF.

This clonotype was seen many times. Here the CDR3 DNA reads TGTGCCAGCAGCTTAGATCTCCCCGGACGCCAAGAAGCTTTCTTT. Translated, it gives CASSLDLPGRQEAFF. This chain uses TRBV7-8 with TRBJ1-1; D call uncertain. Trimming shortened V by 1 base and J by 8 bases, and 17 bases separated the two germline ends. In germline, CDR1 is SGHVS, CDR2 FQNEAQ. The CDR3 runs 15 residues.

The chain couples TRBV18 to TRBJ2-7; 7 bases are a match to TRBD1. CDR1 is KGHSH and CDR2 is LQKENI in the germline V gene. The CDR3 consists of 15 residues. Trimming at V came to 3 bases and at J to 1 base, leaving 6 bases not matched to a gene. CDR3 DNA: TGTGCCAGCTCACCGGGACAGTCACATTCCTACGAGCAGTACTTC. It yields the protein CASSPGQSHSYEQYF.